This paragraph reports one T cell receptor (beta chain). The sample originates from a study of patients and donors after allogeneic stem cell transplantation. Germline V gene data show CDR1 as SGHVS and CDR2 as FNYEAQ. CDR3 size: 15 residues. V shed 6 bases and J 4 bases; nucleotides not matched to a gene: 6. TCRdb processed the RT-PCR reads anew with MiXCR; each CDR3 protein has one entry. The sample lists about 200,000 distinct CDR3 sequences, roughly two fifths seen once, with approximately 32% in the top ten. This TCR was recovered from a human donor who was either an allogeneic HSCT recipient or a stem cell or donor lymphocyte infusion donor (not recorded which). It is not recorded whose cells these are; they may come from a transplant donor. The source material was blood, either unsorted or a sorted T cell fraction (not recorded which). The V gene is TRBV7-6, the J gene TRBJ1-5; the match to TRBD1 covers 10 bases. CDR3 loop: CASSAGQGDNQPQHF. Here the CDR3 DNA reads TGTGCCAGCAGTGCTGGACAGGGGGATAATCAGCCCCAGCATTTT.